One T cell receptor beta chain is described in this entry. Its specificity is unknown. The data are from a study of T-cell memory formation after mild COVID-19. Study-wide results and limits: Chiefly within CM and EM were the contracting CD4+ clones; CD8+ ones were within EMRA.

Trimming took 1 base from V and 0 from J, leaving 3 bases between them. This CDR3 spans 13 amino acids. One entry per CDR3 protein, called by TCRdb with MiXCR from the 5' RACE reads. Of around 250,000 distinct CDR3 sequences in the sample, around 15% were seen once. Sequencing used PBMCs or a T cell subset sorted from them (not recorded which). The chain recombines TRBV12-3 or TRBV12-4 with TRBJ1-1; D is unresolved. The clonotype was recovered from a man aged 18 to 35 who had mild COVID-19 (a few samples of this study predate the infection). Cell type and time point are not known. The CDR3 nucleotides are TGTGCCAGCAGTTTAGAAATGAACACTGAAGCTTTCTTT. Its translation is CASSLEMNTEAFF.